The 23 T cell receptor beta chains given below trace back to one sample, sequenced in a study of response to subunit inactivated influenza vaccine. TCRdb fed the RT-PCR reads into MiXCR, producing one record per CDR3 protein. The table lists approximately 530,000 distinct CDR3 sequences, 10% to 15% of them singletons. This specimen was PBMCs from blood, taken about 40 days after vaccination. Source of these receptors: a man in his forties or fifties who received an inactivated influenza vaccine.

The chain is built from TRBV7-9 and TRBJ2-1, with 8 nucleotides matching TRBD1. This CDR3 contains 14 residues. V lost 0 bases to trimming and J lost 14 bases; unmatched junction nucleotides: 9. CDR1 and CDR2 from the germline V gene are SEHNR and FQNEAQ (reference sequence). The CDR3 region has the DNA TGTGCCAGCAGCTTAGCGGACAGGGCCGTGTCGGAGTTCTTC. This sequence encodes CASSLADRAVSEFF.

This clonotype was seen more than once but under ten times. The chain uses TRBV20-1 and TRBJ2-7; D call uncertain. The germline V and J ends were trimmed by 5 bases and 1 base, with 3 bases remaining between them. The CDR3 is 10 residues long. Germline values: CDR1 DFQATT, CDR2 SNEGSKA (reference sequence). The CDR3 region is CSALSYEQYF. CDR3 bases: TGCAGTGCTTTGTCCTACGAGCAGTACTTC.

Ten or more counts support this clonotype. This CDR3 reads CASSSSGGTYEQYF. In nucleotides, the CDR3 is TGCGCCAGCAGCTCCAGCGGGGGGACCTACGAGCAGTACTTC. This chain joins TRBV5-1 and TRBJ2-7, with TRBD2 matching 9 bases. This CDR3 is 14 amino acids long. Trimming at V came to 3 bases and at J to 2 bases, leaving 3 bases not matched to a gene. The germline V gene encodes CDR1 SGHRS and CDR2 YFSETQ. Looking up the rest from reference TRBV5-1 and TRBJ2-7 gives the full variable domain: KAGVTQTPRYLIKTRGQQVTLSCSPISGHRSVSWYQQTPGQGLQFLFEYFSETQRNKGNFPGRFSGRQFSNSRSEMNVSTLELGDSALYLCASSSSGGTYEQYFGPGTRLTVT.

This clonotype was recorded a few times. V gene TRBV5-1 combines with J gene TRBJ1-2, with 8 bases identical to TRBD1. The trim removed 3 bases at V and 3 bases at J, leaving 10 bases unmatched. Germline CDR1 is SGHRS and CDR2 is YFSETQ. There are 16 residues in the CDR3. The CDR3 loop reads CASSSNIGQGHYGYTF. The CDR3 DNA is TGCGCCAGCAGCTCGAACATCGGACAGGGACACTATGGCTACACCTTC.

The chain links TRBV20-1 to TRBJ2-1; TRBD2 aligns across 13 bases. CDR3 length: 16 amino acids. V lost 4 bases, J lost 7 bases, and 10 bases stayed unmatched. The germline V gene encodes CDR1 DFQATT and CDR2 SNEGSKA (reference sequence). The CDR3 DNA reads TGCAGTGCTACTCGACGACTAGCGGGGGGTGGTAATGAGCAGTTCTTC. This gives the protein CSATRRLAGGGNEQFF.

A note on this clonotype: The junction departs from the called germline gene at one end, perhaps through a read error. The chain combines TRBV7-7 with TRBJ2-3; 7 positions agree with TRBD1. The germline V gene encodes CDR1 SSHAT and CDR2 FNYEAQ (reference sequence). CDR3 length equals 16 residues. CDR3 sequence reads: CASSIGTAEGTDTQYF. The CDR3 nucleotides read TGTGCTAGCAGCATAGGGACAGCCGAAGGCACAGATACGCAGTATTTT.

This clonotype was observed a handful of times. The rearrangement uses TRBV12-3 or TRBV12-4 and TRBJ2-3; D ambiguous. CDR3 length: 15 residues. V dropped 1 base and J dropped 3 bases, with 11 bases sitting between them. CDR3 nucleotide sequence: TGTGCCAGCAGTTTAGATAGTGTGGGTACAGATACGCAGTATTTT. Its translation: CASSLDSVGTDTQYF.

The table lists this clonotype with a few counts. The chain is built from TRBV20-1 and TRBJ2-5, with TRBD2 identical over 7 bases. Germline V lookup: CDR1 DFQATT, CDR2 SNEGSKA (reference sequence). The V and J ends lost 5 bases and 2 bases, in that order; junction bases with no gene match: 11. The length of the CDR3 is 15 residues. The CDR3 sequence: CSALSLREAQETQYF. The CDR3 bases are TGCAGTGCTCTCTCCCTCCGGGAGGCACAAGAGACCCAGTACTTC.

The V gene is TRBV7-2, the J gene TRBJ1-2; tentatively, D is TRBD1 (6 bases). Germline CDR1 is SGHTA and CDR2 is FQGNSA. Trimming left V 4 bases short and J 7 bases short, with 16 bases between. CDR3 size: 14 residues. CDR3 in DNA: TGTGCCAGCAGCTATTTGTTAGGGGGGTCTGGCTACACCTTC. Translation gives CASSYLLGGSGYTF. The entire variable domain, with the rest obtained from reference TRBV7-2 and TRBJ1-2, is as follows: GAGVSQSPSNKVTEKGKDVELRCDPISGHTALYWYRQSLGQGLEFLIYFQGNSAPDKSGLPSDRFSAERTGGSVSTLTIQRTQQEDSAVYLCASSYLLGGSGYTFGSGTRLTVV.

This clonotype turned up a few times. This chain joins TRBV24-1 and TRBJ2-3; 11 bases agree with TRBD2. CDR1 is KGHDR, CDR2 SFDVKD, per germline. The CDR3 consists of 18 residues. V shed 2 bases and J 2 bases; nucleotides not matched to a gene: 8. The CDR3 is CATSDSRGLAGSTDTQYF. CDR3 nucleotide sequence: TGTGCCACCAGTGATTCCCGAGGACTAGCGGGTTCCACAGATACGCAGTATTTT.

The rearrangement uses TRBV20-1 and TRBJ2-1; 15 bases are a match to TRBD2. The V gene's germline CDR1 is DFQATT and CDR2 SNEGSKA (reference sequence). This CDR3 is 19 amino acids long. V shed 1 base, J shed 7 bases, and the junction held 14 bases outside the gene matches. Here the CDR3 DNA reads TGCAGTGCTAGAGGTCCGGGACTAGCGGGGGGCTACCGACGTAATGAGCAGTTCTTC. The encoded protein is CSARGPGLAGGYRRNEQFF.

This clonotype was seen more than once but under ten times. The chain joins TRBV12-5 to TRBJ1-4; the D is unclear. This CDR3 region has 14 residues. Germline values: CDR1 LGHNT, CDR2 FRNRAP. V was clipped by 3 bases and J by 8 bases, with 13 bases between them. CDR3 DNA: TGTGCTAGTGGTTTCCCACGGGGAGGCGAAAAACTGTTTTTT. Amino acids: CASGFPRGGEKLFF.

In this sample, this clonotype turned up a few times. The chain carries TRBV5-1 and TRBJ2-7, with D possibly TRBD1 on 6 matching bases. Germline assignment: CDR1 SGHRS and CDR2 YFSETQ. V dropped 4 bases and J dropped 7 bases, with 12 bases sitting between them. CDR3 length: 12 amino acids. DNA of the CDR3: TGCGCCAGCAGCCTAGAGGGGGAGGAGCAGTACTTC. This translates into CASSLEGEEQYF.

This clonotype has a count of ten or more. The chain combines TRBV5-5 with TRBJ2-1, with TRBD2 matching 8 bases. CDR1 is SGHKS and CDR2 is YYEKEE in the germline V gene (reference sequence). The CDR3 contains 15 residues. V lost 0 bases and J lost 8; bases outside the gene matches: 7. CDR3 sequence: CASSLAVAGWYEQFF. The CDR3 coding sequence is TGTGCCAGCAGCTTGGCAGTAGCGGGATGGTATGAGCAGTTCTTC.

The chain employs TRBV12-3 or TRBV12-4 and TRBJ2-4; D possibly uses TRBD1 or TRBD2 (5 bases each). Trimming stripped 3 bases from V and 0 bases from J, with 33 bases between. The CDR3 extends over 23 amino acids. The CDR3 sequence: CASSLVRFDPGLPRTIAKNIQYF. Written as DNA, the CDR3 is TGTGCCAGCAGTTTGGTACGGTTCGATCCGGGGCTTCCCAGAACCATAGCCAAAAACATTCAGTACTTC.

This chain links TRBV6-2 or TRBV6-3 with TRBJ2-7; 11 bases match TRBD1. The CDR3 sequence is 13 residues long. CDR1 MNHEY and CDR2 SVGEGT come from the germline V gene. Trimming removed 6 bases from V and 6 bases from J; junction bases left unmatched: 4. CDR3: CASRRDRGFEQYF. CDR3 DNA: TGTGCCAGCAGGAGGGACAGGGGGTTCGAGCAGTACTTC.

The sample holds a few counts of this clonotype. The CDR3: CSASAVSGMSTDTQYF. The CDR3 DNA reads as TGCAGTGCTAGTGCTGTTAGCGGGATGAGCACAGATACGCAGTATTTT. The rearrangement joins TRBV20-1 to TRBJ2-3, with 8 bases matching TRBD2. Germline V gene data show CDR1 as DFQATT and CDR2 as SNEGSKA (reference sequence). The trim removed 3 bases at V and 0 bases at J, leaving 8 bases unmatched. CDR3 size: 16 residues.

Many counts were recorded for this clonotype. This chain uses TRBV28 with TRBJ1-6; D is uncertain. The V end lost 6 bases, the J end lost 4 bases, and 4 bases lay between the germline ends. Germline V lookup: CDR1 MDHEN, CDR2 SYDVKM. The CDR3 covers 12 residues. The CDR3 DNA reads TGTGCCAGCAGGGAATATAATTCACCCCTCCACTTT. Amino acid sequence: CASREYNSPLHF.

V and J are TRBV6-1 and TRBJ2-3; 8 nucleotides align to TRBD1. Germline lookup yields CDR1 MNHNS and CDR2 SASEGT. CDR3 size: 14 residues. V lost 6 bases to trimming and J lost 6 bases; unmatched junction nucleotides: 8. CDR3 in amino acids: CASSRQGIPDTQYF. For the CDR3, the DNA is TGTGCCAGCAGCCGACAGGGGATCCCGGATACGCAGTATTTT.

The chain is built from TRBV12-3 or TRBV12-4 and TRBJ1-2, with 10 bases that match TRBD1. V was clipped by 0 bases and J by 9 bases; unmatched bases: 7. This CDR3 is built from 15 residues. The CDR3 sequence is CASSLALEGQGSYTF. The CDR3 DNA sequence: TGTGCCAGCAGTTTAGCCCTAGAGGGACAGGGGAGCTACACCTTC.

This clonotype was observed a handful of times. Because the CDR3's place on the DNA is in doubt, the DNA is left out and the CDR3 is given as listed by TCRdb. The chain employs TRBV12-3 or TRBV12-4 and TRBJ1-6. From its first to its last residue, the CDR3 has 17 amino acids. The CDR3 reads CASSSSVGEPYNSPLHF.

In this sample, this clonotype turned up many times. V gene TRBV12-3 or TRBV12-4 combines with J gene TRBJ2-2; a possible D gene is TRBD1 (6 bases). The V end was cut by 6 bases, the J end by 5 bases, with 16 bases between. The length of the CDR3 is 15 residues. CDR3 bases: TGTGCCAGCAGCATTCCGGGACACAATACCGGGGAGCTGTTTTTT. Residues: CASSIPGHNTGELFF.

The chain joins TRBV5-1 to TRBJ2-6, with 7 bases aligning to TRBD1. The junction had 5 bases not matched to a gene; V was cut back by 7 bases and J by 4 bases. This CDR3 is built from 14 residues. CDR1 SGHRS and CDR2 YFSETQ come from the germline V gene. DNA for the CDR3: TGCGCCAGCGGCGAGGGGGCCGGGGCCAACGTCCTGACTTTC. It codes for CASGEGAGANVLTF.